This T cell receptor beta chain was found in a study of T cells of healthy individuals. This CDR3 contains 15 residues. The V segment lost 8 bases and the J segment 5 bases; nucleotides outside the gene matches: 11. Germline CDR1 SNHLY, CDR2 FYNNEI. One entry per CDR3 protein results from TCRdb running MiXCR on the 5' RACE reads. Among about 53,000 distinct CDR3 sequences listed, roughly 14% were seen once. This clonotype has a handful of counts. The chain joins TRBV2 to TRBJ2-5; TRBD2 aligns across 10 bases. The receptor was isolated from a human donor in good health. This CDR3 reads CASDSRTSGGETQYF. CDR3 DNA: TGTGCCAGCGATTCTCGGACTAGCGGCGGGGAGACCCAGTACTTC.